This entry is about one T cell receptor (beta chain). The data derive from a study of T cells after yellow fever vaccination. Germline values: CDR1 MNHEY, CDR2 SMNVEV (reference sequence). The CDR3 consists of 14 residues. Trimming removed 8 bases from V and 1 base from J; junction bases left unmatched: 4. TCRdb processed the 5' RACE reads anew with MiXCR; each CDR3 protein has one entry. The repertoire consists of about 96,000 distinct CDR3 sequences, with almost 9% occurring once and the leading ten covering roughly 15%. Findings of the study overall: Weaker, the secondary response had a peak occurring faster, on day 5 versus 15. A small proportion of clonotypes was detected in both the CD4 and CD8 compartments. There was a possibility that FACS-sorted repertoires contained abundant clonotypes contaminating from the bulk population.

V usage is TRBV27 and J usage is TRBJ1-5; 8 bases agree with TRBD1. Sequencing used CD8+ T cells not binding an NS4B(214-222) dextramer, sorted from PBMCs, obtained roughly 14 days after the first yellow fever vaccination. This TCR was sampled from a man aged 18 to 30 who received the YFV17D yellow fever vaccine. In DNA, the CDR3 is TGTGCCAGCGGGACAGGTAAAAGCAATCAGCCCCAGCATTTT. Translating gives CASGTGKSNQPQHF.